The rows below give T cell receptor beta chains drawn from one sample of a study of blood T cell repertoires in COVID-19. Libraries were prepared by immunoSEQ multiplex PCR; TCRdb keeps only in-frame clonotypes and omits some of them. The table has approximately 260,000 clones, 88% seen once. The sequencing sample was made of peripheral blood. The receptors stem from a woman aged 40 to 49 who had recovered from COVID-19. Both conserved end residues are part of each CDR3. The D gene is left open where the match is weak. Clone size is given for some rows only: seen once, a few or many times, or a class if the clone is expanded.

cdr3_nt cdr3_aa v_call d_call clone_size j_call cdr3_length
TGTGCCAGCTCACTGGAGCGGGGGTACGAGCAGTACTTC CASSLERGYEQYF TRBV18 TRBD2 . TRBJ2-7 13
TGTGCTAGTGGTTTGGGTCCAGGATCCTACTACGAGCAGTACTTC CASGLGPGSYYEQYF TRBV12-5 . . TRBJ2-7 15
TGTGCCAGCAGCTATGCTTTACCTGGGGCGGGGGAAGATACGCAGTATTTT CASSYALPGAGEDTQYF TRBV11-3 TRBD2 . TRBJ2-3 17
TGTGCCAGCAGTTGGGGACTAGCGGGAGTATACGAGCAGTACTTC CASSWGLAGVYEQYF TRBV6-5 TRBD2 . TRBJ2-7 15
TGTGCCAGCAGCTTGGGAGACAGGATCTCCTACGAGCAGTACTTC CASSLGDRISYEQYF TRBV5-6 . . TRBJ2-7 15
TGTGCCAGCAGCTTAGCGGCAGGGGGCCATCAACAAGGCTACACCTTC CASSLAAGGHQQGYTF TRBV7-2 TRBD1 . TRBJ1-2 16
TGTGCCAGCAGTGAGCTAGCGGGCGGGTACAATGAGCAGTTCTTC CASSELAGGYNEQFF TRBV6-2/TRBV6-3 TRBD2 . TRBJ2-1 15
TGTGCCAGCAGCCCAGCTGTTGCGGGAGGGCCATCGGGTGAGCAGTACTTC CASSPAVAGGPSGEQYF TRBV5-4 TRBD2 few TRBJ2-7 17
TGTGCCAGCAGTTTAGTGACGGGGAACACCGGGGAGCTGTTTTTT CASSLVTGNTGELFF TRBV27 . . TRBJ2-2 15
TGTGCCAGCAGTTTAAGGGGGACGGTGGTCGTGAATGAAAAACTGTTTTTT CASSLRGTVVVNEKLFF TRBV27 . . TRBJ1-4 17
TGTGCCAGTAGTATTGTTGCTAGCGGGGCCTACGAGCAGTACTTC CASSIVASGAYEQYF TRBV19 TRBD2 . TRBJ2-7 15
TGTGCCTGGGCTCGACTCAGGGCCCACGAGCAGTACTTC CAWARLRAHEQYF TRBV30 . . TRBJ2-7 13
TGTGCCAGCAGTGAATCTGGACAGGGGGGATCACCCCTCCACTTT CASSESGQGGSPLHF TRBV25-1 TRBD1 few TRBJ1-6 15
TGTGCCAGTAAAGACAGGGTAGGCAATGAGCAGTTCTTC CASKDRVGNEQFF TRBV19 TRBD1 . TRBJ2-1 13
TGTGCCAGCAGTTACTCCGACAGATCCTACCAAGAGACCCAGTACTTC CASSYSDRSYQETQYF TRBV6-5 . once TRBJ2-5 16
TGTGCCAGCTCACCTGGACAGGACCGGAATGGCTACACCTTC CASSPGQDRNGYTF TRBV18 TRBD1 . TRBJ1-2 14
TGCAGCGCCCGCCGCGGGTCCGACTCCTACGAGCAGTACTTC CSARRGSDSYEQYF TRBV29-1 . . TRBJ2-7 14
TGTGCCTGGAGTCCCGGGGGGTTGGCGGAAAAACTGTTTTTT CAWSPGGLAEKLFF TRBV30 . . TRBJ1-4 14
TGTGCCAGTAGTACAGAGGGAGGAGGAAAACTGTTTTTT CASSTEGGGKLFF TRBV19 . . TRBJ1-4 13
TGCGCCAGCAGCCAAGAACCCCTAGCGGGGGACCAGCCCTCGCAAGAGACCCAGTACTTC CASSQEPLAGDQPSQETQYF TRBV4-1 TRBD2 . TRBJ2-5 20
TGTGCCAGCAGCTCAGGGACTAGCGGTGCCTACGAGCAGTACTTC CASSSGTSGAYEQYF TRBV7-2 TRBD2 . TRBJ2-7 15
TGTGCCTGGTCCCCTGGAGGGGGCCCCTCTCGGCAGTACTTC CAWSPGGGPSRQYF TRBV30 . . TRBJ2-7 14
TGTGCCAGCAGTATCCCCGGGACAGGGGGGTACGAGCAGTACTTC CASSIPGTGGYEQYF TRBV28 TRBD1 . TRBJ2-7 15
TGCAGCGTCGGGGCCAGGGGATACAATGAGCAGTTCTTC CSVGARGYNEQFF TRBV29-1 . . TRBJ2-1 13
TGTGCCAGCAGCCTCGGACAGAACACTGAAGCTTTCTTT CASSLGQNTEAFF TRBV7-2 . few TRBJ1-1 13
TGTGCCAGCAGCCAGAGGGTCCGCACAGATACGCAGTATTTT CASSQRVRTDTQYF TRBV14 . . TRBJ2-3 14
TGTGCTAGTGGTTTGGTATTGGGATCCGACAGCCTAAACACCGGGGAGCTGTTTTTT CASGLVLGSDSLNTGELFF TRBV12-5 . once TRBJ2-2 19
TGTGCCAGCAGTTACTCGTGGACATCCTACGAGCAGTACTTC CASSYSWTSYEQYF TRBV6-2/TRBV6-3 . . TRBJ2-7 14
TGCGCCAGCAGCCAAGATGACAGTAGCTCCTACGAGCAGTACTTC CASSQDDSSSYEQYF TRBV4-3 . once TRBJ2-7 15
TGTGCCAGCAGCGCCGTGGGGGGACTAGCGTCTTTTAGCACAGATACGCAGTATTTT CASSAVGGLASFSTDTQYF TRBV7-3 TRBD2 . TRBJ2-3 19
TGTGCCAGCAGCCCGGGACTAGCGGGAGTTAATGAGCAGTTCTTC CASSPGLAGVNEQFF TRBV14 TRBD2 . TRBJ2-1 15
TGTGCCTCCCACGGGACACTTAACACTGAAGCTTTCTTT CASHGTLNTEAFF TRBV30 . . TRBJ1-1 13
TGTGCCAGCAGTTACTCCAAGGGGCCAACAGATACGCAGTATTTT CASSYSKGPTDTQYF TRBV6-5 . . TRBJ2-3 15
TGTGCCAGTAGTATCCCCTTTTCGACAGATACGCAGTATTTT CASSIPFSTDTQYF TRBV19 . . TRBJ2-3 14
TGTGCCAGCAGCTCCGGCGGCTCTGGGGCCAACGTCCTGACTTTC CASSSGGSGANVLTF TRBV11-3 . . TRBJ2-6 15
TGTGCCAGTAGTCCTCGACTGACGAGCTCCTATAATTCACCCCTCCACTTT CASSPRLTSSYNSPLHF TRBV19 . . TRBJ1-6 17
TGCGCCAGCAGCCAAGATCTTAGGGACAGGGCAGGTCAGCCCCAGCATTTT CASSQDLRDRAGQPQHF TRBV4-3 TRBD1 . TRBJ1-5 17
TGTGCCAGCAGCTTAAATCCGGGGTACGAGCAGTACTTC CASSLNPGYEQYF TRBV7-2 . . TRBJ2-7 13
TGTGCCAGCAGCCCGGGACTAGCCTTCAATGAGCAGTTCTTC CASSPGLAFNEQFF TRBV7-3 TRBD2 . TRBJ2-1 14
TGCGCCAGCAGCTTGCGGGATGTGTACAATGAGCAGTTCTTC CASSLRDVYNEQFF TRBV5-1 . . TRBJ2-1 14
TGTGCCAGCAGCTCCGGAGTGGGCTCCTACAATGAGCAGTTCTTC CASSSGVGSYNEQFF TRBV7-3 . once TRBJ2-1 15
TGTGCCAGCACTTCCCTCCAGGGGCTTCAGGCTGAAGCTTTCTTT CASTSLQGLQAEAFF TRBV7-9 . . TRBJ1-1 15
TGTGCCAGCTCACTGGCAAGCGGGGTAAATGAGCAGTTCTTC CASSLASGVNEQFF TRBV18 TRBD2 once TRBJ2-1 14
TGTGCCAGCAGTTTAAAGTGGGCTTCTTGGGAAGAGACCCAGTACTTC CASSLKWASWEETQYF TRBV27 . . TRBJ2-5 16
TGTGCCAGCCCCCGCCCCGGACAAATCCGGGAGCTGTTTTTT CASPRPGQIRELFF TRBV6-5 . . TRBJ2-2 14
TGTGCCAGCAGCCAAGATCTCAGCCGCGGGGGGGGTTCACCCCTCCACTTT CASSQDLSRGGGSPLHF TRBV3-1/TRBV3-2 . . TRBJ1-6 17
TGTGCCAGTACAGGGCGAGGAAAAGATACGCAGTATTTT CASTGRGKDTQYF TRBV19 . . TRBJ2-3 13
TGCGCCAGCAGCCAAGCAGCGGGGGGGCGCACAGATACGCAGTATTTT CASSQAAGGRTDTQYF TRBV4-1 TRBD2 . TRBJ2-3 16
TGTGCCAGCAGTTTCAGGGGATTCGGAAACAGCATATATTTT CASSFRGFGNSIYF TRBV7-2 . . TRBJ1-3 14
TGTGCCAGCAGTTACGGTAGGACAGGGTATGGCTACACCTTC CASSYGRTGYGYTF TRBV6-5 TRBD1 . TRBJ1-2 14
TGTGCCAGCAGCCGATACGACAGGCCCCAGGAGACCCAGTACTTC CASSRYDRPQETQYF TRBV14 . . TRBJ2-5 15
TGTGCCAGTAGTCCTCTTACAGGGGGCTCGGAGCAGTACTTC CASSPLTGGSEQYF TRBV19 TRBD1 . TRBJ2-7 14
TGCAGATTGCAGGGGAATGGCTACACCTTC CRLQGNGYTF TRBV20-1 . once TRBJ1-2 10
TGTGCCACCAGTGATTTGCACTGGTCGGGGGGCACAGATACGCAGTATTTT CATSDLHWSGGTDTQYF TRBV24-1 . . TRBJ2-3 17
TGTGCCAGCAGCTTAGACCCGAGCTCCTACAATGAGCAGTTCTTC CASSLDPSSYNEQFF TRBV11-2 . . TRBJ2-1 15
TGTGCCAGCAGCCCATCTAGCGGGAGTATGAGCGAGCAGTACTTC CASSPSSGSMSEQYF TRBV9 TRBD2 . TRBJ2-7 15